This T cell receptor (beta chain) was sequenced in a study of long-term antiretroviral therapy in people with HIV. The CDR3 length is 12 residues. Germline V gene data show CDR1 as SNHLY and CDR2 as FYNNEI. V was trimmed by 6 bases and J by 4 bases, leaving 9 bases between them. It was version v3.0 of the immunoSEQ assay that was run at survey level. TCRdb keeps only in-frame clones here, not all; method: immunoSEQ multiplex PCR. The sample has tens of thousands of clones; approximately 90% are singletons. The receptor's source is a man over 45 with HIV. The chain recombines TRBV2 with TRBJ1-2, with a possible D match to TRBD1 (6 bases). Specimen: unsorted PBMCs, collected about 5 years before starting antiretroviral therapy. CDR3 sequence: CASSTGPYGYTF. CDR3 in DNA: TGTGCCAGCAGCACAGGGCCCTATGGCTACACCTTC.